One and the same sample provided the 9 T cell receptor beta chains below, sequenced in a study of shared clonotypes between healthy human individuals (dated by TCRdb to 2018 to 2021). Library preparation was by the immunoSEQ multiplex PCR assay. TCRdb re-hosts the immuneACCESS table, in-frame sequences only. Its copies lack some clones; in the studies checked, an unresolved V gene accounts for under half of them, and the cause for the rest is not known. Counted in this sample were 2 million to 2.5 million clones; under 95% of them appeared once. Around 0.38% of the sample comes from the top ten. The sequencing sample was made of naive CD4+ T cells from PBMCs. According to the study, the label for this sample's cell subset or site signals: CD45RA+ positively selected. The receptors stem from a man between 18 and 29 years old in good health. Some clones in this sample may be carry-over from other donors' samples.

This rearrangement joins TRBV6-5 to TRBJ2-7; D gene uncertain. V dropped 8 bases and J dropped 1 base, with 18 bases sitting between them. Germline-derived CDR1 and CDR2 are MNHEY and SVGAGI. This CDR3 is built from 15 residues. The CDR3 nucleotides read TGTGCCAGCCGAAGAGGCCAGGAGAGGTCCTACGAGCAGTACTTC. This sequence encodes CASRRGQERSYEQYF.

The gene calls are TRBV27 and TRBJ1-1; no definite D call. Germline V gene data show CDR1 as MNHEY and CDR2 as SMNVEV (reference sequence). Trimming took 7 bases from V and 3 from J, leaving 18 bases between them. The CDR3 has 15 residues. CDR3 in DNA: TGTGCCAGCATCCCGGGGTTGGGGTGGGACACTGAAGCTTTCTTT. Translated: CASIPGLGWDTEAFF.

This clone showed up just a few times. The rearrangement joins TRBV30 to TRBJ1-1; D gene uncertain. Germline V CDR1 and CDR2: GTSNPN, SVGIG (reference sequence). The CDR3 spans 13 residues. Trimming removed 0 bases from V and 5 bases from J, with 10 bases in between. Here the CDR3 reads CAWSVLPWTEAFF. The CDR3, as DNA: TGTGCCTGGAGTGTACTCCCGTGGACTGAAGCTTTCTTT.

The chain uses TRBV6-1 and TRBJ2-7, with 7 bases lining up with TRBD1. The CDR3 is 15 amino acids. Germline V gives CDR1 MNHNS, CDR2 SASEGT. V lost 6 bases, J lost 0 bases, and 8 bases stayed unmatched. CDR3 loop: CASRTGTDFSYEQYF. The CDR3 region has the DNA TGTGCCAGCAGAACCGGGACAGATTTCTCCTACGAGCAGTACTTC.

This chain links TRBV4-1 with TRBJ2-7; unclear D gene. The V end was cut by 4 bases, the J end by 0 bases, with 16 bases between. CDR1 MGHRA and CDR2 YSYEKL come from the germline V gene. The CDR3 sequence is 16 residues long. The DNA of the CDR3 is TGCGCCAGCAGCCCCTCTCGTACATCGCCCTCCTACGAGCAGTACTTC. It specifies CASSPSRTSPSYEQYF.

The rearrangement joins TRBV7-6 to TRBJ2-7; TRBD1 matches at 11 bases. From germline, CDR1 is SGHVS and CDR2 FNYEAQ. V dropped 5 bases and J dropped 3; count of bases not matched to a gene: 9. The CDR3 consists of 16 residues. As DNA, the CDR3 is TGTGCCAGCAGCCCCGGACAGGGGGCGACAGTCTACGAGCAGTACTTC. Protein: CASSPGQGATVYEQYF.

The chain employs TRBV29-1 and TRBJ2-3; D remains ambiguous. The germline CDR1 and CDR2 sequences are SQVTM and ANQGSEA. This CDR3 region has 14 residues. The V end was cut by 5 bases, the J end by 2 bases, with 14 bases between. CDR3 residues: CSVKPRTSTDTQYF. In nucleotides, the CDR3 is TGCAGCGTTAAACCTAGGACCTCCACAGATACGCAGTATTTT.

This sequence joins TRBV6-1 and TRBJ1-2, with 8 positions matching TRBD1. Trimming cost V 5 bases and J 6 bases; bases outside gene matches: 8. CDR1 and CDR2 from the germline V gene are MNHNS and SASEGT. This CDR3 has 14 amino acids. The CDR3 nucleotides are TGTGCCAGCAGTCTCCGGGACAGGATCCATGGCTACACCTTC. Its protein product is CASSLRDRIHGYTF.

In regard to this clone: The sample has other DNA sequences that encode this CDR3 too. CDR3 bases: TGTGCCAGCTCGTTCGGGGGGCGAGAGACCCAGTACTTC. Amino acids: CASSFGGRETQYF. The chain joins TRBV28 to TRBJ2-5, with a tentative D call TRBD2 (7 bases). Germline V gives CDR1 MDHEN, CDR2 SYDVKM. V was shortened by 8 bases and J by 4 bases, with 14 bases between the two germline ends. CDR3 length: 13 residues.